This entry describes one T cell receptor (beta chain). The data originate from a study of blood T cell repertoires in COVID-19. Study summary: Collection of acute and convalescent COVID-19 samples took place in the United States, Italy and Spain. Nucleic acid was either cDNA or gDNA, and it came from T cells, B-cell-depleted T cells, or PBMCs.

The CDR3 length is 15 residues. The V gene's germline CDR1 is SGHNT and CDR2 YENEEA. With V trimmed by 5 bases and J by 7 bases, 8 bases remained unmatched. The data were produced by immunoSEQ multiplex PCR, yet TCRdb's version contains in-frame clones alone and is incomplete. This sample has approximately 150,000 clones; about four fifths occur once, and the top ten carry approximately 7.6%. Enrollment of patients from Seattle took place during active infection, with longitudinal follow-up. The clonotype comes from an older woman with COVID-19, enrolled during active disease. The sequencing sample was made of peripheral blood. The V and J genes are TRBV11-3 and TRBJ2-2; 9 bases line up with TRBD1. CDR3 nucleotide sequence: TGTGCCAGCAGCCCGGGACAGGGATTGGACGGGGAGCTGTTTTTT. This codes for CASSPGQGLDGELFF.